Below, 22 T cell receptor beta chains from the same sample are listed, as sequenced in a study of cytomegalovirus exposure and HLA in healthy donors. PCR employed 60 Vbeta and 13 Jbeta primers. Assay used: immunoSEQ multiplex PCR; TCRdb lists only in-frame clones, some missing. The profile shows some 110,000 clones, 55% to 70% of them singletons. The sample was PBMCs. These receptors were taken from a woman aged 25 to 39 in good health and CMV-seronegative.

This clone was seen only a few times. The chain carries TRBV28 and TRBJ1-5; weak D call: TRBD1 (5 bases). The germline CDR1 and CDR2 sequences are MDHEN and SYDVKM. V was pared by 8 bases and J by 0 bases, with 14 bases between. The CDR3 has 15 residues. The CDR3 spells CASLDIRVSNQPQHF. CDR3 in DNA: TGTGCCAGCCTGGACATTCGAGTTAGCAATCAGCCCCAGCATTTT.

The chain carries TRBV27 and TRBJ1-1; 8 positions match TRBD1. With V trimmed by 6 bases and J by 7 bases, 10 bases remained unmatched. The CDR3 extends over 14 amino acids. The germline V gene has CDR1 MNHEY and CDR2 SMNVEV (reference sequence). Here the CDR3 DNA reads TGTGCCAGCAGGGGGCCCGGACAGGGTTATGAAGCTTTCTTT. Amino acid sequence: CASRGPGQGYEAFF.

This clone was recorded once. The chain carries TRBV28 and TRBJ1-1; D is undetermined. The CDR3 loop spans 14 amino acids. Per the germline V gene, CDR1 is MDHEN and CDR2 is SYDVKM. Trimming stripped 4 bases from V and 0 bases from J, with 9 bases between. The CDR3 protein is CASSYGRVNTEAFF. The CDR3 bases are TGTGCCAGCAGTTACGGGAGGGTGAACACTGAAGCTTTCTTT.

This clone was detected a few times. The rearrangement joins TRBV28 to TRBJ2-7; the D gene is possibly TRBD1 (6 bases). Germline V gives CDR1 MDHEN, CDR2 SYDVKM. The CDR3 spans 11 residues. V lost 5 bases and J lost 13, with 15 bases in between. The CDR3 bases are TGTGCCAGCAGTCCAGGGGCTGGGTTTTACTTC. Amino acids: CASSPGAGFYF.

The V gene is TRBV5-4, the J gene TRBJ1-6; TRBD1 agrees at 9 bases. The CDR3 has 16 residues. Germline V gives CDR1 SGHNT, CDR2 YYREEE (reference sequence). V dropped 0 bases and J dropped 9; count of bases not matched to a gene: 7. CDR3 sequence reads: CASSLVPGQGGSPLHF. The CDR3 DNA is TGTGCCAGCAGCTTGGTCCCGGGACAGGGCGGTTCACCCCTCCACTTT.

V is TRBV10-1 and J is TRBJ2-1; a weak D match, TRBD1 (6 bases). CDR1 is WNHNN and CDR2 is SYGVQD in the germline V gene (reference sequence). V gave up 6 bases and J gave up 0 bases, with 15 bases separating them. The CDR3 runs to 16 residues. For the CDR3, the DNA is TGCGCCAGCAGATCTACGGACAGTCTCTCCTACAATGAGCAGTTCTTC. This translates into CASRSTDSLSYNEQFF.

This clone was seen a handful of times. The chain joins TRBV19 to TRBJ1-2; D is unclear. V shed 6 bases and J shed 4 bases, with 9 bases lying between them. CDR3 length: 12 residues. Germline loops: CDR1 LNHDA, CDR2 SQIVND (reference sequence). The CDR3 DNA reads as TGTGCCAGTAGCCTAAGGAGCTATGGCTACACCTTC. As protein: CASSLRSYGYTF. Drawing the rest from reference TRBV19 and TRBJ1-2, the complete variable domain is DGGITQSPKYLFRKEGQNVTLSCEQNLNHDAMYWYRQDPGQGLRLIYYSQIVNDFQKGDIAEGYSVSREKKESFPLTVTSAQKNPTAFYLCASSLRSYGYTFGSGTRLTVV.

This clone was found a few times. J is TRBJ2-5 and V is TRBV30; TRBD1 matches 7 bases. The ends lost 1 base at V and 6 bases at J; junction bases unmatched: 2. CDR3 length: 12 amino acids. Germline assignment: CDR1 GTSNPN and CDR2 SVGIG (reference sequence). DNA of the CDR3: TGTGCCTGGAGTGAACAGGGGCAGACCCAGTACTTC. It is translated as CAWSEQGQTQYF.

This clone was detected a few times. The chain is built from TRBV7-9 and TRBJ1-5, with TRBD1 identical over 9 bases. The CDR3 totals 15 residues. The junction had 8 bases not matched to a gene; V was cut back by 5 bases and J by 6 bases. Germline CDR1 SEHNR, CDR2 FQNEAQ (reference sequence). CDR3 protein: CASSPTGGAGQPQHF. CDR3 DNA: TGTGCCAGCAGCCCCACAGGGGGCGCAGGTCAGCCCCAGCATTTT. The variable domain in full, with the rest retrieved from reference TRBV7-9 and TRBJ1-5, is DTGVSQNPRHKITKRGQNVTFRCDPISEHNRLYWYRQTLGQGPEFLTYFQNEAQLEKSRLLSDRFSAERPKGSFSTLEIQRTEQGDSAMYLCASSPTGGAGQPQHFGDGTRLSIL.

This chain's CDR3 is CASSLVSSGANVLTF. The DNA of the CDR3 is TGTGCCAGCAGCTTAGTCAGCTCTGGGGCCAACGTCCTGACTTTC. The chain employs TRBV7-9 and TRBJ2-6, with D hard to call. V was pared by 1 base and J by 0 bases, with 4 bases between. The germline gives CDR1 SEHNR, CDR2 FQNEAQ (reference sequence). The CDR3 totals 15 residues. The full variable domain, completed using reference TRBV7-9 and TRBJ2-6, is DTGVSQNPRHKITKRGQNVTFRCDPISEHNRLYWYRQTLGQGPEFLTYFQNEAQLEKSRLLSDRFSAERPKGSFSTLEIQRTEQGDSAMYLCASSLVSSGANVLTFGAGSRLTVL.

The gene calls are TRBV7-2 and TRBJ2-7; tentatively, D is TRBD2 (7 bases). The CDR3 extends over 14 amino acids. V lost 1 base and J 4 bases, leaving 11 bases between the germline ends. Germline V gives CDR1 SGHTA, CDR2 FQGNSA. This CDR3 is CASSLERGGYEQYF. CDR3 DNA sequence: TGTGCCAGCAGCTTAGAGAGGGGGGGGTACGAGCAGTACTTC. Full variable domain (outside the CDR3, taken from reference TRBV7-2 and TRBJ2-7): GAGVSQSPSNKVTEKGKDVELRCDPISGHTALYWYRQSLGQGLEFLIYFQGNSAPDKSGLPSDRFSAERTGGSVSTLTIQRTQQEDSAVYLCASSLERGGYEQYFGPGTRLTVT.

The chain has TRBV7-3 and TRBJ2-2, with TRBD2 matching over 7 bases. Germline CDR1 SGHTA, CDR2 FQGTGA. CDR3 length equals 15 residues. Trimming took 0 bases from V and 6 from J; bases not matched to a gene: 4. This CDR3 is CASSLTGGLPGELFF. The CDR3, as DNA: TGTGCCAGCAGCTTAACGGGAGGGCTGCCCGGGGAGCTGTTTTTT. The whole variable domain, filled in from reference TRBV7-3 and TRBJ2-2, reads GAGVSQTPSNKVTEKGKYVELRCDPISGHTALYWYRQSLGQGPEFLIYFQGTGAADDSGLPNDRFFAVRPEGSVSTLKIQRTERGDSAVYLCASSLTGGLPGELFFGEGSRLTVL.

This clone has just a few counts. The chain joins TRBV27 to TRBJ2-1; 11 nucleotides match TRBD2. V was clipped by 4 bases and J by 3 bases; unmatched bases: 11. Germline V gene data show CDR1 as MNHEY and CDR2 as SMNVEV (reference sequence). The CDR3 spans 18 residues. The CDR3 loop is CASSSADSGTSGYNEQFF. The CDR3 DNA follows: TGTGCCAGCAGTTCGGCCGATTCCGGGACTAGCGGCTACAATGAGCAGTTCTTC.

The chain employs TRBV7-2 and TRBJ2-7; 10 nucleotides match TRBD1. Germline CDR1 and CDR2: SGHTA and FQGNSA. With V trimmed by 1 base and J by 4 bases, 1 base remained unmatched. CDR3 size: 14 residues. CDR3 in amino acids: CASSLEDRGYEQYF. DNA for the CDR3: TGTGCCAGCAGCTTAGAGGACAGGGGGTACGAGCAGTACTTC.

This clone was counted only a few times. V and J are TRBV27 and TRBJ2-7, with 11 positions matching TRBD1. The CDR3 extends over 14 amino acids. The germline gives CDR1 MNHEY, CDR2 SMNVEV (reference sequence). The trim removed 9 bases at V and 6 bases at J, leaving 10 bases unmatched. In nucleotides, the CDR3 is TGTGCCAGTGCTAAAACCGGGACAGGGGGCGAGCAGTACTTC. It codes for CASAKTGTGGEQYF.

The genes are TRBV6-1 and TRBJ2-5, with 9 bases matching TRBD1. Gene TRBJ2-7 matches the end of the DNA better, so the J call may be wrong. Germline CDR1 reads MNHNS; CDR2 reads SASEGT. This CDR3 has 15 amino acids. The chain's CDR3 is CASRQGQGGTYEQYF. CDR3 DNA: TGTGCCAGCAGACAGGGACAGGGAGGGACCTACGAGCAGTACTTC.

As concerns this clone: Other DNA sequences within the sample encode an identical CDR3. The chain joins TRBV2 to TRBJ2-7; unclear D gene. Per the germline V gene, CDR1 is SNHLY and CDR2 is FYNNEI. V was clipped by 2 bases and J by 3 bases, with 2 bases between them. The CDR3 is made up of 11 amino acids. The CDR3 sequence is CASSELYEQYF. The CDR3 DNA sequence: TGTGCCAGCAGTGAACTCTACGAGCAGTACTTC.

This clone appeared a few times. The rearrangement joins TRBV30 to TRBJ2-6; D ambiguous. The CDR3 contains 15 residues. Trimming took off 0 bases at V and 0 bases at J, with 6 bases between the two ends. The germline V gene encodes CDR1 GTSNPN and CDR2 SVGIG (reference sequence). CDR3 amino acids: CAWSVLGSGANVLTF. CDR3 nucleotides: TGTGCCTGGAGTGTACTTGGCTCTGGGGCCAACGTCCTGACTTTC.

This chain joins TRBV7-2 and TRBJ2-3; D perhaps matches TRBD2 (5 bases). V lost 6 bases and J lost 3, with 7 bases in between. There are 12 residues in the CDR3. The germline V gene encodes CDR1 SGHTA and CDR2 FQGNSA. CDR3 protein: CASRRGTDTQYF. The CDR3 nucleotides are TGTGCCAGCAGGAGAGGGACAGATACGCAGTATTTT.

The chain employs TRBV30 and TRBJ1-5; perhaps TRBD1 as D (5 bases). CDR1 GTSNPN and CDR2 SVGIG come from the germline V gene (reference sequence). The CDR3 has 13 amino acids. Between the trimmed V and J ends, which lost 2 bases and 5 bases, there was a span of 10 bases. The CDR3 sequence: CAWSQTGDQPQHF. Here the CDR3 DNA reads TGTGCCTGGAGTCAAACGGGGGATCAGCCCCAGCATTTT.

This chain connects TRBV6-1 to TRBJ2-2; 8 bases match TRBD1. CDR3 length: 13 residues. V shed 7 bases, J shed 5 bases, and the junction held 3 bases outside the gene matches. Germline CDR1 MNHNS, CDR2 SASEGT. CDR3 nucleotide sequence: TGTGCCAGCAACCGGGACAGGACCGGGGAGCTGTTTTTT. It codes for CASNRDRTGELFF.

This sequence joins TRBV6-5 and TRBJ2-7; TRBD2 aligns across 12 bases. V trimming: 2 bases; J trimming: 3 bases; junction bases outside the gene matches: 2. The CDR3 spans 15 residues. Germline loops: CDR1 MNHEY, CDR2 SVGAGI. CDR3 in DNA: TGTGCCAGCAGTTACAGGGGACTAGCGGGCTACGAGCAGTACTTC. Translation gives CASSYRGLAGYEQYF.